This T cell receptor (beta chain) was obtained from a study of monozygotic twins with inflammatory bowel disease. Overall study findings and caveats: IBD-affected twins scored below their healthy co-twins in TCRbeta diversity (inverse Simpson). Relative to healthy twins, IBD patients had fewer clonotypes in common with others, a gap that was especially apparent with disease activity.

Germline CDR1 reads MNHEY; CDR2 reads SVGAGI. The CDR3 length is 15 residues. As for this clonotype: Its antigen is unknown.

Starting material for each TCR library was about 3,500 ng of total RNA. TCRdb re-called the 5' RACE reads; every CDR3 protein appears as one record, without DNA. Here the sample table reports hundreds of thousands of distinct CDR3 sequences. Sequenced: blood. This TCR came from a human donor with ulcerative colitis or Crohn's disease, or a healthy co-twin of an affected twin (not recorded which). V gene TRBV6-5 combines with J gene TRBJ1-1; TCRdb's D call of TRBD1 is untestable without DNA. The CDR3 sequence: CASSYPGQQNTEAFF.